These 12 T cell receptor beta chains were all obtained from the same sample, sequenced in a study of Graves' ophthalmopathy and Graves' hyperthyroidism. The authors amplified TCR beta CDR3 regions, and they did so from RNA transcripts for repertoire sequencing. Second-round multiplex PCR followed a first-round RT-PCR using HTBI primers. TCRdb called the multiplex PCR reads again in MiXCR, with one record for every CDR3 protein. The sample contains about 620,000 distinct CDR3 sequences, about 24% of which appear only once. Sequenced input: peripheral blood. These receptor sequences come from a woman younger than 30 with stable Graves' hyperthyroidism. Some clones in this sample may be carry-over from other donors' samples.

The chain carries TRBV11-2 and TRBJ2-3; 15 bases fit TRBD2. This CDR3 comprises 18 residues. J lost 3 bases, V lost 6 bases, and 10 bases had no gene match. Germline CDR1 reads SGHAT; CDR2 reads FQNNGV. The CDR3 coding sequence is TGTGCCAGCAGTCACTGGACTAGCGGGGGGGGATCTACAGATACGCAGTATTTT. Its translation is CASSHWTSGGGSTDTQYF.

This clonotype has ten or more counts. The chain carries TRBV12-5 and TRBJ2-5; unclear D gene. Germline V gene sequence: CDR1 LGHNT, CDR2 FRNRAP. The CDR3 loop spans 13 amino acids. Deletions cut 8 bases from V and 10 bases from J, with 20 bases between. CDR3 nucleotide sequence: TGTGCTAGTTCTGGCACGGGCCCAGGCGACCAGTACTTC. Translating gives CASSGTGPGDQYF.

This clonotype was picked up many times. This chain connects TRBV27 to TRBJ1-6; 10 nucleotides align to TRBD1. Germline V lookup: CDR1 MNHEY, CDR2 SMNVEV (reference sequence). The V gene end was trimmed by 7 bases and the J gene end by 10 bases; junction bases not matched to a gene: 4. The CDR3 sequence is 13 residues long. The CDR3 loop is CASTTTGGSPLHF. CDR3 DNA: TGTGCCAGCACCACGACAGGGGGCTCACCCCTCCACTTT.

Only a few counts were recorded for this clonotype. This chain connects TRBV15 to TRBJ2-7; 7 bases agree with TRBD1. With V trimmed by 0 bases and J by 2 bases, 7 bases remained unmatched. CDR1 is LNHNV and CDR2 is YYDKDF in the germline V gene (reference sequence). CDR3 length: 16 amino acids. The CDR3 sequence is CATSRDREGATYEQYF. The CDR3 DNA reads TGTGCCACCAGCAGAGATCGTGAGGGGGCGACCTACGAGCAGTACTTC.

This clonotype was observed many times. The rearrangement links TRBV20-1 to TRBJ1-1, with D uncertain. This CDR3 region has 13 residues. V was shortened by 3 bases and J by 0 bases, with 8 bases between the two germline ends. Per the germline V gene, CDR1 is DFQATT and CDR2 is SNEGSKA (reference sequence). The CDR3 reads CSARFSLNTEAFF. The CDR3 DNA reads as TGCAGTGCTAGGTTTTCCCTGAACACTGAAGCTTTCTTT.

At least ten counts were recorded for this clonotype. The chain has TRBV12-3 or TRBV12-4 and TRBJ1-5, with D unclear. V lost 8 bases, J lost 7 bases, and 12 bases lay in between. The CDR3 loop spans 12 amino acids. CDR3 in amino acids: CASRTGLQPQHF. For the CDR3, the DNA is TGTGCCAGCCGCACCGGGCTACAGCCCCAGCATTTT.

This clonotype has at least ten counts. The V and J genes are TRBV4-1 and TRBJ2-7, with a weak D call TRBD2 (6 bases). The germline CDR1 and CDR2 sequences are MGHRA and YSYEKL. V dropped 1 base and J dropped 2 bases, with 12 bases sitting between them. This CDR3 contains 15 residues. CDR3 sequence (DNA): TGCGCCAGCAGCCAAGTTGCGGGACCGACCTACGAGCAGTACTTC. Translated: CASSQVAGPTYEQYF.

This clonotype was counted many times. This sequence joins TRBV30 and TRBJ1-6; no clear D gene. The CDR3 length is 13 residues. V shed 3 bases and J shed 10 bases, with 13 bases lying between them. The V gene's germline CDR1 is GTSNPN and CDR2 SVGIG (reference sequence). The CDR3 region is CAWRGLGSSPLHF. In DNA, the CDR3 is TGTGCCTGGAGGGGCTTAGGGAGCTCACCCCTCCACTTT.

There are many counts of this clonotype. V gene TRBV5-1 combines with J gene TRBJ1-6, with 12 bases fitting TRBD1. After removal of 4 bases from V and 8 bases from J, the junction contained 1 base not matched to a gene. The CDR3 runs to 14 residues. Looked up from germline, CDR1 is SGHRS and CDR2 is YFSETQ. As DNA, the CDR3 is TGCGCCAGCAGCGGGGACAGGGGGCATTCACCCCTCCACTTT. Protein: CASSGDRGHSPLHF.

The chain is built from TRBV4-2 and TRBJ2-2; D ambiguous. The V gene lost 1 base and the J gene lost 3 bases, with 12 bases spanning the gap. CDR1 LGHNA and CDR2 YNFKEQ come from the germline V gene. The CDR3 loop spans 16 amino acids. CDR3 in amino acids: CASSQVFNSDTGELFF. The CDR3 region has the DNA TGTGCCAGCAGCCAAGTCTTTAACAGTGACACCGGGGAGCTGTTTTTT.

The rearrangement links TRBV20-1 to TRBJ2-7; TRBD2 aligns across 9 bases. The CDR3 runs 14 residues. After removal of 5 bases from V and 4 bases from J, the junction contained 9 bases not matched to a gene. The germline gives CDR1 DFQATT, CDR2 SNEGSKA (reference sequence). As DNA, the CDR3 is TGCAGTGCTCTCGGGCGGGGGGGCGAATACGAGCAGTACTTC. This encodes CSALGRGGEYEQYF.

Ten or more counts support this clonotype. The chain joins TRBV13 to TRBJ1-3; 7 nucleotides line up with TRBD1. The junction had 14 bases not matched to a gene; V was cut back by 6 bases and J by 0 bases. Germline CDR1 is PRHDT and CDR2 is FYEKMQ (reference sequence). The CDR3 spans 18 residues. CDR3: CASRRTGSKTDSGNTIYF. The CDR3 DNA sequence: TGTGCCAGCAGGCGGACAGGCTCCAAAACGGACTCTGGAAACACCATATATTTT.